This T cell receptor (beta chain) came from a study of blood T cell repertoires in COVID-19. Study context: COVID-19 samples collected from the United States, Italy and Spain covered acute and convalescent phases.

Trimming cost V 4 bases and J 3 bases, with 13 bases left between them. CDR1 is SGDLS and CDR2 is YYNGEE in the germline V gene. The CDR3 runs to 14 residues. TCRdb's table, derived via immunoSEQ multiplex PCR, lists solely in-frame clones and lacks some. The table includes about 200,000 clones, around nine tenths detected once. The receptor was isolated from a man between 60 and 75 years old who had recovered from COVID-19. The material sequenced was peripheral blood. The rearrangement uses TRBV9 and TRBJ1-2; D call uncertain. The CDR3 nucleotides are TGTGCCAGCAGCCCCACAGAGACCGACTATGGCTACACCTTC. As protein: CASSPTETDYGYTF.